These T cell receptor beta chains were read from a single sample in a study of blood T cell repertoires in COVID-19. The repertoire was sequenced with immunoSEQ multiplex PCR; TCRdb's copy has only in-frame clones and lacks some. The sample has about 230,000 clones, under 90% seen once. The sequenced material came from PBMCs or T cells enriched from blood (not recorded which). The receptors shown here come from a woman in her thirties with acute COVID-19. Both conserved end residues are part of each CDR3. Fields, in order: J gene, D gene, V gene, clone size, CDR3 protein, CDR3 DNA. D genes are given only for firm matches. Part of the rows lack a size; the others show once, few, many or a class for expanded clones.

>TRBJ1-3|-|TRBV7-9|once
CASSGLQGTPGNTIYF
TGTGCCAGCAGCGGTCTACAGGGAACCCCTGGAAACACCATATATTTT
>TRBJ1-1|-|TRBV18|few
CASSSGTQGTEAFF
TGTGCCAGCTCCTCCGGGACACAGGGCACTGAAGCTTTCTTT
>TRBJ1-2|TRBD1|TRBV10-3|-
CATRPEMGQNNYGYTF
TGTGCCACCCGGCCAGAGATGGGACAGAATAACTATGGCTACACCTTC
>TRBJ2-2|TRBD1|TRBV5-4|once
CASSGQGAITGELFF
TGTGCCAGCAGCGGACAGGGGGCGATCACCGGGGAGCTGTTTTTT
>TRBJ2-2|TRBD1|TRBV27|-
CASSFGTGGNGELFF
TGTGCCAGCAGTTTTGGGACAGGGGGCAACGGGGAGCTGTTTTTT
>TRBJ2-7|-|TRBV14|-
CASSPGYEQYF
TGTGCCAGCAGCCCGGGTTACGAGCAGTACTTC
>TRBJ2-3|TRBD2|TRBV7-2|-
CASSPWTSGGRDTQYF
TGTGCCAGCAGCCCCTGGACTAGCGGGGGTAGAGATACGCAGTATTTT
>TRBJ2-3|-|TRBV7-2|-
CASVASSRLADTQYF
TGTGCCAGTGTCGCGTCTAGCCGTTTGGCAGATACGCAGTATTTT
>TRBJ1-2|-|TRBV9|-
CASSVAGGGAYGYTF
TGTGCCAGCAGCGTAGCTGGTGGAGGTGCCTATGGCTACACCTTC
>TRBJ2-2|-|TRBV3-1/TRBV3-2|-
CASSLERGRRNTGELFF
TGTGCCAGCAGCCTGGAGCGCGGCCGGAGGAACACCGGGGAGCTGTTTTTT
>TRBJ2-5|TRBD2|TRBV10-1|-
CASSQGLGEETQYF
TGCGCCAGCAGTCAAGGACTAGGAGAAGAGACCCAGTACTTC
>TRBJ2-6|TRBD1|TRBV7-9|-
CASSPGQGKVSGANVLTF
TGTGCCAGCAGCCCCGGACAGGGTAAGGTCTCTGGGGCCAACGTCCTGACTTTC
>TRBJ1-2|-|TRBV30|few
CAWSPGGYGYTF
TGTGCCTGGAGTCCCGGGGGCTATGGCTACACCTTC
>TRBJ1-1|TRBD1|TRBV5-4|-
CASSPAGTANTEAFF
TGTGCCAGCAGCCCAGCTGGGACAGCGAACACTGAAGCTTTCTTT
>TRBJ1-1|TRBD1|TRBV5-4|-
CASSLGGEIQGGIF
TGTGCCAGCAGCTTGGGGGGGGAGATACAGGGGGGGATTTTT
>TRBJ2-1|-|TRBV5-1|-
CATKTGGVRDEQFF
TGCGCCACTAAAACCGGCGGGGTTAGAGATGAGCAGTTCTTC
>TRBJ2-7|-|TRBV9|-
CASSVSTSPSYEQYF
TGTGCCAGCAGCGTATCAACATCACCCTCCTACGAGCAGTACTTC
>TRBJ1-2|-|TRBV19|-
CASSETNRAKGYTF
TGTGCCAGTAGCGAAACCAACAGGGCCAAAGGCTACACCTTC
>TRBJ1-2|TRBD1|TRBV5-4|-
CASSFGTGAAGYTF
TGTGCCAGCAGCTTTGGGACAGGGGCTGCTGGCTACACCTTC
>TRBJ2-2|TRBD2|TRBV6-5|-
CASSKTSGSSGELFF
TGTGCCAGCAGTAAGACTAGCGGGAGCTCCGGGGAGCTGTTTTTT
>TRBJ2-6|-|TRBV29-1|once
CSVPTGVGANVLTF
TGCAGCGTTCCAACCGGGGTCGGGGCCAACGTCCTGACTTTC
>TRBJ2-1|TRBD1|TRBV28|-
CASKRQGLNNEQFF
TGTGCCAGCAAGCGACAGGGTCTTAACAATGAGCAGTTCTTC
>TRBJ2-2|-|TRBV15|-
CATSRWEQDTGELFF
TGTGCCACCAGCAGATGGGAGCAGGACACCGGGGAGCTGTTTTTT
>TRBJ2-5|-|TRBV11-2|-
CASSLGVALRAQYF
TGTGCCAGCAGCTTAGGAGTGGCACTGCGGGCCCAGTACTTC
>TRBJ1-1|-|TRBV7-9|-
CASIEAGRSMNTEAFF
TGTGCCAGCATCGAAGCTGGGAGGAGCATGAACACTGAAGCTTTCTTT
>TRBJ1-4|TRBD1|TRBV5-1|-
CASSLGQGTNEKLFF
TGCGCCAGCAGCTTAGGACAGGGGACTAATGAAAAACTGTTTTTT